This T cell receptor (beta chain) was captured in a study of OX40 agonist ivuxolimab in advanced cancers. Study summary: At about 82% male, the cohort had a mean age of approximately 64 years, ranging from about 20 to 79. Partial responses were achieved by three patients, one with hepatocellular carcinoma and two with cutaneous melanoma.

Patients were excluded for autoimmune disease history or systemic immunosuppression. After removal of 6 bases from V and 4 bases from J, the junction contained 19 bases not matched to a gene. The V gene's germline CDR1 is MNHEY and CDR2 SMNVEV (reference sequence). CDR3 length: 19 amino acids. The data were produced by immunoSEQ multiplex PCR, yet TCRdb's version contains in-frame clones alone and is incomplete. The table includes over 45,000 clones, about 90% detected once. V usage is TRBV27 and J usage is TRBJ2-7, with 12 positions matching TRBD2. The receptor was derived from an adult with an advanced solid tumor such as melanoma, head and neck, liver or kidney cancer. Sequenced here: CD4+ or CD8+ T cells sorted from blood, sampled in a trial of the OX40 agonist ivuxolimab. CDR3 sequence: CASRLQGASGRASPYEQYF. The CDR3 bases are TGTGCCAGCAGGTTACAGGGGGCTAGCGGGAGGGCTTCTCCTTACGAGCAGTACTTC.